These 21 T cell receptor beta chains were all obtained from the same sample, sequenced in a study of beta chain features in type 1 diabetes. Findings of the study overall: All four CD4+ subsets of Type 1 diabetes patients contained TCRB CDR3s that were moderately but significantly shorter.

Expressed TCRB transcripts were sequenced, since all the RNA that had been isolated was reverse transcribed. Clones were sequenced by immunoSEQ multiplex PCR, and TCRdb holds only the in-frame ones, with some missing. The profile shows hundreds of thousands of clones, more than 12% of them singletons. No antigen has been identified for these receptors. Sequenced: naive CD4+ T cells from blood. These receptor sequences come from a man between 18 and 35 years old with type 1 diabetes.

In its sample, this clone was seen a few times. The chain combines TRBV5-1 with TRBJ2-7; 7 positions agree with TRBD1. Trimming removed 2 bases from V and 2 bases from J; junction bases left unmatched: 7. The CDR3 extends over 15 amino acids. The V gene's germline CDR1 is SGHRS and CDR2 YFSETQ. For the CDR3, the DNA is TGCGCCAGCAGCTTTTTCACCGGGACAGCCTACGAGCAGTACTTC. It codes for CASSFFTGTAYEQYF.

DNA of the CDR3: TGTGCCAGCAGCCTCGGGACTAGCGGCCCACAAGAGACCCAGTACTTC. Amino acids: CASSLGTSGPQETQYF. V and J are TRBV7-9 and TRBJ2-5, with 11 bases identical to TRBD2. Trimming removed 5 bases from V and 2 bases from J; junction bases left unmatched: 7. The CDR3 sequence is 16 residues long. Germline V gives CDR1 SEHNR, CDR2 FQNEAQ (reference sequence).

This clone was found a few times. The CDR3 protein is CASSSYTGLAGGPLEQFF. In DNA form, the CDR3 reads TGTGCCAGCAGCTCGTACACGGGTCTAGCGGGAGGGCCTCTCGAGCAGTTCTTC. The V gene is TRBV7-6, the J gene TRBJ2-1; 12 positions match TRBD2. Germline V gives CDR1 SGHVS, CDR2 FNYEAQ. J was trimmed by 10 bases and V by 4 bases; bases with no gene match: 17. CDR3 length equals 18 residues.

This clone was counted a few times. This chain uses TRBV5-4 with TRBJ2-5; possibly TRBD1 or TRBD2 for D (5 bases each). Trimming pared 4 bases from V and 1 base from J, leaving 14 bases between. The CDR3 is 15 amino acids. In germline, CDR1 is SGHNT, CDR2 YYREEE (reference sequence). CDR3 protein: CASSPAMGVQETQYF. CDR3 in DNA: TGTGCCAGCAGCCCCGCCATGGGGGTCCAAGAGACCCAGTACTTC.

This clone turned up a few times. This chain joins TRBV2 and TRBJ2-2; 9 bases are shared with TRBD1. Germline CDR1 is SNHLY and CDR2 is FYNNEI. The CDR3 consists of 15 residues. V trimming: 6 bases; J trimming: 3 bases; junction bases outside the gene matches: 5. CDR3 protein: CASRRDRADTGELFF. The DNA of the CDR3 is TGTGCCAGCAGACGGGACAGGGCGGACACCGGGGAGCTGTTTTTT.

V and J are TRBV11-2 and TRBJ2-7; 11 bases fit TRBD2. With V trimmed by 5 bases and J by 3 bases, 6 bases remained unmatched. CDR3 length equals 15 residues. Looked up from germline, CDR1 is SGHAT and CDR2 is FQNNGV. DNA of the CDR3: TGTGCCAGCAGCCCTCTAGCGGGGGGAGTCTACGAGCAGTACTTC. Its translation: CASSPLAGGVYEQYF.

This clone was counted only a few times. This chain connects TRBV28 to TRBJ2-2; D uncertain. The CDR3 runs 11 residues. CDR1 MDHEN and CDR2 SYDVKM come from the germline V gene. V was pared by 10 bases and J by 0 bases, with 3 bases between. The CDR3 DNA reads TGTGCCATCCCGAACACCGGGGAGCTGTTTTTT. This codes for CAIPNTGELFF. Together with reference TRBV28 and TRBJ2-2, the CDR3 gives the full variable domain: DVKVTQSSRYLVKRTGEKVFLECVQDMDHENMFWYRQDPGLGLRLIYFSYDVKMKEKGDIPEGYSVSREKKERFSLILESASTNQTSMYLCAIPNTGELFFGEGSRLTVL.

This chain uses TRBV30 with TRBJ1-3; no firm D call. CDR3 length: 15 amino acids. V lost 2 bases and J lost 6, with 17 bases in between. CDR1 is GTSNPN, CDR2 SVGIG, per germline (reference sequence). The CDR3 loop is CAWSLDLRSANTIYF. The CDR3 DNA is TGTGCCTGGAGTTTGGACTTGCGGAGTGCAAACACCATATATTTT.

This clone has more than one count but fewer than ten. The chain is built from TRBV7-2 and TRBJ2-1; 11 bases agree with TRBD2. The V gene's germline CDR1 is SGHTA and CDR2 FQGNSA. The CDR3 consists of 16 residues. Trimming cost V 5 bases and J 5 bases; bases outside gene matches: 8. The CDR3 DNA is TGTGCCAGCAGCCGCCATCCACTAGCGGGAGACAATGAGCAGTTCTTC. This gives the protein CASSRHPLAGDNEQFF.

In its sample, this clone was seen a few times. The gene calls are TRBV19 and TRBJ2-1; D may correspond to TRBD1 or TRBD2 (5 bases each). Trimming shortened V by 8 bases and J by 8 bases, and 16 bases separated the two germline ends. The CDR3 covers 13 residues. Germline CDR1 reads LNHDA; CDR2 reads SQIVND (reference sequence). The CDR3 sequence is CASGANRGDEQFF. The CDR3 DNA is TGTGCCAGTGGGGCGAACCGAGGGGATGAGCAGTTCTTC.

In its sample, this clone was seen a few times. J is TRBJ2-5 and V is TRBV5-1, with a tentative D call TRBD1 (6 bases). CDR3 length: 14 residues. Germline V gene data show CDR1 as SGHRS and CDR2 as YFSETQ. Trimming pared 3 bases from V and 1 base from J, leaving 10 bases between. The CDR3 sequence is CASSSGTRQETQYF. In DNA form, the CDR3 reads TGCGCCAGCAGCTCGGGGACACGCCAAGAGACCCAGTACTTC.

In this sample, this clone turned up a few times. Different DNA sequences within this sample yield the same CDR3. The rearrangement joins TRBV7-9 to TRBJ1-1; D call uncertain. CDR1 and CDR2 from the germline V gene are SEHNR and FQNEAQ (reference sequence). The V end lost 1 base, the J end lost 1 base, and 7 bases lay between the germline ends. The length of the CDR3 is 14 residues. CDR3 sequence (DNA): TGTGCCAGCAGCTTAGGAGGCTGGAACACTGAAGCTTTCTTT. The encoded protein is CASSLGGWNTEAFF.

The chain combines TRBV4-3 with TRBJ2-3; D gene unclear. CDR1 and CDR2 (germline): LGHNA, YSLEER. V lost 1 base and J lost 4, with 12 bases in between. The CDR3 totals 15 residues. The CDR3 DNA is TGCGCCAGCAGCCAAGTGGACGGCGTGGCAGATACGCAGTATTTT. It translates to CASSQVDGVADTQYF.

This clone was seen a few times. This rearrangement joins TRBV7-9 to TRBJ2-5; 8 nucleotides align to TRBD1. Looked up from germline, CDR1 is SEHNR and CDR2 is FQNEAQ (reference sequence). CDR3 length equals 15 residues. With V trimmed by 5 bases and J by 4 bases, 9 bases remained unmatched. The CDR3 here is CASSHDRGVGETQYF. The CDR3 DNA is TGTGCCAGCAGCCATGACAGGGGAGTAGGAGAGACCCAGTACTTC.

This chain uses TRBV10-2 with TRBJ1-5; tentative D call: TRBD1 (6 bases). The germline V and J ends were trimmed by 7 bases and 2 bases, with 12 bases remaining between them. This CDR3 region has 14 residues. Germline V gene lookup returns CDR1 WSHSY and CDR2 SAAADI. In nucleotides, the CDR3 is TGCGCCAGCATGCCAGGGGCGGGCAATCAGCCCCAGCATTTT. Its translation is CASMPGAGNQPQHF.

Turning to this clone: Other DNA sequences within the sample encode an identical CDR3. The chain combines TRBV2 with TRBJ1-5, with 11 bases that match TRBD1. Germline trimming cut 4 bases from V and 1 base from J; bases unmatched to any gene: 0. CDR1 is SNHLY and CDR2 is FYNNEI in the germline V gene. The CDR3 spans 15 residues. The CDR3 nucleotides are TGTGCCAGCAGTGGGACAGGGGGCAGCAATCAGCCCCAGCATTTT. This codes for CASSGTGGSNQPQHF.

This clone came up a few times. This chain links TRBV30 with TRBJ2-3, with D uncertain. The V end lost 2 bases, the J end lost 9 bases, and 9 bases lay between the germline ends. This CDR3 has 11 residues. Germline V lookup: CDR1 GTSNPN, CDR2 SVGIG (reference sequence). In DNA, the CDR3 is TGTGCCTGGAGTCTACTACTCACGCAGTATTTT. Translation: CAWSLLLTQYF. The full variable domain, in which reference TRBV30 and TRBJ2-3 provide the parts outside the CDR3, is SQTIHQWPATLVQPVGSPLSLECTVEGTSNPNLYWYRQAAGRGLQLLFYSVGIGQISSEVPQNLSASRPQDRQFILSSKKLLLSDSGFYLCAWSLLLTQYFGPGTRLTVL.

This clone was detected once. This chain connects TRBV4-2 to TRBJ1-1; D possibly corresponds to TRBD1 (5 bases). Germline V gives CDR1 LGHNA, CDR2 YNFKEQ. The CDR3 totals 14 residues. Trimming cost V 0 bases and J 3 bases, with 8 bases left between them. The CDR3 coding sequence is TGTGCCAGCAGCCAAGATATGGGGGACACTGAAGCTTTCTTT. The encoded protein is CASSQDMGDTEAFF.

The sample holds a few counts of this clone. The rearrangement joins TRBV25-1 to TRBJ1-3, with D unresolved. V lost 3 bases to trimming and J lost 3 bases, with 3 bases between them. Germline V gene data show CDR1 as MGHDK and CDR2 as SYGVNS. The CDR3 sequence is 12 residues long. The CDR3 loop is CASSEGGNTIYF. CDR3 DNA: TGTGCCAGCAGTGAGGGTGGAAACACCATATATTTT.

The chain links TRBV30 to TRBJ1-4, with unresolved D. Looked up from germline, CDR1 is GTSNPN and CDR2 is SVGIG (reference sequence). This CDR3 has 13 amino acids. Trimming removed 2 bases at V and 7 bases at J, with 11 bases between. Here the CDR3 reads CAWSYGPSEKLFF. The CDR3 DNA is TGTGCCTGGAGTTACGGACCGAGTGAAAAACTGTTTTTT.

The V call is TRBV6-5, the J call TRBJ1-5, with D perhaps TRBD1 (5 bases). Trimming removed 4 bases at V and 5 bases at J, with 12 bases between. CDR1 and CDR2 from the germline V gene are MNHEY and SVGAGI. There are 14 residues in the CDR3. The CDR3 DNA sequence: TGTGCCAGCAGTTCCAGGGCCGGCGATCAGCCCCAGCATTTT. Amino acid sequence: CASSSRAGDQPQHF.